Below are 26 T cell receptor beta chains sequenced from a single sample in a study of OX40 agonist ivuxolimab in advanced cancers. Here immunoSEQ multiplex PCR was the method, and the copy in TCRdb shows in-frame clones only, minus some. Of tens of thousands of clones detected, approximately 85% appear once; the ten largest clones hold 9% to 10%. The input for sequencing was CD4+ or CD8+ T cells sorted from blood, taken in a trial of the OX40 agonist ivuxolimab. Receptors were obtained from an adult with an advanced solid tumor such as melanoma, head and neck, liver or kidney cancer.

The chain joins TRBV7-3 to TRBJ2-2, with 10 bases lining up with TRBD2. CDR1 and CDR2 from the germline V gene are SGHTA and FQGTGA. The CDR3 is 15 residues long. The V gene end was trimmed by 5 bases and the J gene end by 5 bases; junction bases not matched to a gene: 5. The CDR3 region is CASSPSGSGTGELFF. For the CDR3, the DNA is TGTGCCAGCAGCCCTAGCGGGAGTGGGACCGGGGAGCTGTTTTTT.

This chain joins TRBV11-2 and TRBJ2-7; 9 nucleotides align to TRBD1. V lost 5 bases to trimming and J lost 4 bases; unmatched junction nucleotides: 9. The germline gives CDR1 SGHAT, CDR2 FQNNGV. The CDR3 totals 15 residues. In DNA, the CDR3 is TGTGCCAGCAGCCGGGACAGGGTTGTGTCATACGAGCAGTACTTC. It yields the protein CASSRDRVVSYEQYF.

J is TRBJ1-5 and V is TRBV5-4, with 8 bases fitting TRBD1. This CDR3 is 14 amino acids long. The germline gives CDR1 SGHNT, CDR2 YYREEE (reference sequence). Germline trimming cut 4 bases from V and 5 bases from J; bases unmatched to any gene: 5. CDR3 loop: CASSPDRADQPQHF. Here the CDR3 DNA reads TGTGCCAGCAGCCCGGACAGGGCGGATCAGCCCCAGCATTTT. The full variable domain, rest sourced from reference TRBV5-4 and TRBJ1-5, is ETGVTQSPTHLIKTRGQQVTLRCSSQSGHNTVSWYQQALGQGPQFIFQYYREEENGRGNFPPRFSGLQFPNYSSELNVNALELDDSALYLCASSPDRADQPQHFGDGTRLSIL.

The DNA of the CDR3 is TGTGCCAGCAATCGGTACCAAGAGACCCAGTACTTC. Its protein is CASNRYQETQYF. V usage is TRBV28 and J usage is TRBJ2-5, with D uncertain. Trimming removed 7 bases at V and 0 bases at J, with 6 bases between. The CDR3 is 12 residues long. The germline V gene encodes CDR1 MDHEN and CDR2 SYDVKM.

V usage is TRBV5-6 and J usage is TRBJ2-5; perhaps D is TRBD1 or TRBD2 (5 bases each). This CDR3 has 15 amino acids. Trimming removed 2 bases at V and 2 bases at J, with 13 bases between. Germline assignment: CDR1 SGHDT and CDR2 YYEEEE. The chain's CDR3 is CASSLPGPSQETQYF. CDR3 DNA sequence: TGTGCCAGCAGCTTACCGGGACCTTCGCAAGAGACCCAGTACTTC. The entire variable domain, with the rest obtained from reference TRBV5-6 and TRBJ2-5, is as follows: DAGVTQSPTHLIKTRGQQVTLRCSPKSGHDTVSWYQQALGQGPQFIFQYYEEEERQRGNFPDRFSGHQFPNYSSELNVNALLLGDSALYLCASSLPGPSQETQYFGPGTRLLVL.

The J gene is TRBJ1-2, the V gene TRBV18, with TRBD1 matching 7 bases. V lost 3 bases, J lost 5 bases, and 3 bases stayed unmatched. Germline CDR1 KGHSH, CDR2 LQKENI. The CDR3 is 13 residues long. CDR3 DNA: TGTGCCAGCTCACCGGACAGGACATATGGCTACACCTTC. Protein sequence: CASSPDRTYGYTF.

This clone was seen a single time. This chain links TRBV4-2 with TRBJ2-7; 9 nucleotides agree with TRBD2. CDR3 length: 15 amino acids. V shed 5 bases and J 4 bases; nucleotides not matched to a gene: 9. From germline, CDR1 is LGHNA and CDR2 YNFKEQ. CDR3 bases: TGTGCCAGCAGCGATTACGGGACTAGCAGATACGAGCAGTACTTC. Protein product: CASSDYGTSRYEQYF.

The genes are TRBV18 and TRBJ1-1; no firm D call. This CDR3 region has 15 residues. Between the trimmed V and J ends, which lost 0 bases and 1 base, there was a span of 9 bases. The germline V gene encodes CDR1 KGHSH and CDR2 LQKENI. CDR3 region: CASSPPGRGNTEAFF. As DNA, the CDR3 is TGTGCCAGCTCACCACCGGGCCGGGGGAACACTGAAGCTTTCTTT.

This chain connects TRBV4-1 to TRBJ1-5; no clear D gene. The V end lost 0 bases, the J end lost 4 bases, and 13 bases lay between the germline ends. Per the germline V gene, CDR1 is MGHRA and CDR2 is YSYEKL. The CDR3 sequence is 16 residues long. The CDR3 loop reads CASSQDRGKYNQPQHF. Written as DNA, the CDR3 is TGCGCCAGCAGCCAAGATCGTGGCAAGTATAATCAGCCCCAGCATTTT.

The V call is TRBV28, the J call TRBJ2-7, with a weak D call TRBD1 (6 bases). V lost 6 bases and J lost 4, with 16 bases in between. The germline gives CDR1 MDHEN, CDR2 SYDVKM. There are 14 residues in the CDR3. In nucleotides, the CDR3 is TGTGCCAGCAGCGTCGACTCACAGGGTTACGAGCAGTACTTC. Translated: CASSVDSQGYEQYF.

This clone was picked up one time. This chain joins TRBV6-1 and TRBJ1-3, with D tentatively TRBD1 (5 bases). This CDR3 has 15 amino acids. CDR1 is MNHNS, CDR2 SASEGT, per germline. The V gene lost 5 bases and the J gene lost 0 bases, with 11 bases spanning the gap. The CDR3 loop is CASSPDSSSGNTIYF. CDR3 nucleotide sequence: TGTGCCAGCAGTCCAGACAGCTCCTCTGGAAACACCATATATTTT.

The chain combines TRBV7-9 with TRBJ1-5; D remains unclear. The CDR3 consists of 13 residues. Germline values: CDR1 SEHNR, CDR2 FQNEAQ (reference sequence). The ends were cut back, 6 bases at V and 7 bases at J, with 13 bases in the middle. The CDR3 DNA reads TGTGCCAGCAGTTCTGACGAAAACCAGCCCCAGCATTTT. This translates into CASSSDENQPQHF.

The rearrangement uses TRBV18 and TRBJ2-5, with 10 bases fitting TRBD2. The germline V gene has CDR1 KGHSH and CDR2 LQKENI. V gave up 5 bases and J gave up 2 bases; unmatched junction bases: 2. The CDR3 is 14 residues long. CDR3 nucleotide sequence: TGTGCCAGCTCAAGCGGGAGGGGTCAAGAGACCCAGTACTTC. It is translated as CASSSGRGQETQYF.

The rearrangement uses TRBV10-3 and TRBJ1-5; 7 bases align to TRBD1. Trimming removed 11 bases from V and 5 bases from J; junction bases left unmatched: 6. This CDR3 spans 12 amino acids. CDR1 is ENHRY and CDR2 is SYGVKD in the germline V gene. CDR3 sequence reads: CAAQGRDQPQHF. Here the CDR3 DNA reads TGTGCCGCACAGGGGAGGGATCAGCCCCAGCATTTT.

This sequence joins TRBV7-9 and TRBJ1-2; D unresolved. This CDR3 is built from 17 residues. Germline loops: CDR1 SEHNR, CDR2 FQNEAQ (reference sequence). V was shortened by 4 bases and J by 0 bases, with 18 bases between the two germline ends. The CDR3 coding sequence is TGTGCCAGCAGCTCCTACCCCTCGTTGTCGACTAACTATGGCTACACCTTC. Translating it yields CASSSYPSLSTNYGYTF. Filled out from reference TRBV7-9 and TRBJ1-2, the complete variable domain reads DTGVSQNPRHKITKRGQNVTFRCDPISEHNRLYWYRQTLGQGPEFLTYFQNEAQLEKSRLLSDRFSAERPKGSFSTLEIQRTEQGDSAMYLCASSSYPSLSTNYGYTFGSGTRLTVV.

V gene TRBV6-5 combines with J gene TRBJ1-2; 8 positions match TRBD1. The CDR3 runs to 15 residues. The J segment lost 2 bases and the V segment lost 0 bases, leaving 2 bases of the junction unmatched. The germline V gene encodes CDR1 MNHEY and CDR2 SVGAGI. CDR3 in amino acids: CASSYSRTGNYGYTF. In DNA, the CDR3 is TGTGCCAGCAGTTACTCTAGGACAGGGAACTATGGCTACACCTTC.

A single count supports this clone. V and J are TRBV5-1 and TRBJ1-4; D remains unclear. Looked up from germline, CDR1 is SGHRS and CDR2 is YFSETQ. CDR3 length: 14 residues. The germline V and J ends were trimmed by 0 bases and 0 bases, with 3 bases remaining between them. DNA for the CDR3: TGCGCCAGCAGCTTGGAGGCAACTAATGAAAAACTGTTTTTT. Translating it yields CASSLEATNEKLFF.

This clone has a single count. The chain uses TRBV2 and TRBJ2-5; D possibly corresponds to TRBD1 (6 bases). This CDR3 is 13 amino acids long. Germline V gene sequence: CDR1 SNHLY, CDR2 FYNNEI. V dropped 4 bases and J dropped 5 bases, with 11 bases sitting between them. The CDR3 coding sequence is TGTGCCAGCAGTGTTATCAGGGGCGAGACCCAGTACTTC. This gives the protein CASSVIRGETQYF.

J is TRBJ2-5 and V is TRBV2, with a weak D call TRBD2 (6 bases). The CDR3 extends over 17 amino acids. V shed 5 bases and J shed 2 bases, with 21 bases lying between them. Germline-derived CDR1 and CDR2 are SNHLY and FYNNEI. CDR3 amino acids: CASSPRRAGNKQETQYF. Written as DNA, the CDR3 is TGTGCCAGCAGTCCCCGGAGGGCGGGGAATAAGCAAGAGACCCAGTACTTC.

The CDR3 DNA reads as TGTGCCAGCAGCCCACCGGAAAGGGGGCCGGGGGAAGCTTTCTTT. As protein: CASSPPERGPGEAFF. The chain recombines TRBV5-4 with TRBJ1-1; 7 nucleotides agree with TRBD1. Germline V gene lookup returns CDR1 SGHNT and CDR2 YYREEE (reference sequence). Germline trimming cut 4 bases from V and 8 bases from J; bases unmatched to any gene: 14. This CDR3 spans 15 amino acids.

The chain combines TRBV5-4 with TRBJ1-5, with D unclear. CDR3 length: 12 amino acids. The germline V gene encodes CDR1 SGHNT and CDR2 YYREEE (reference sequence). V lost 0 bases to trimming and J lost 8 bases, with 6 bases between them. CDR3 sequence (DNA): TGTGCCAGCAGCTTGGATCAAGAGCCCCAGCATTTT. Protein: CASSLDQEPQHF.

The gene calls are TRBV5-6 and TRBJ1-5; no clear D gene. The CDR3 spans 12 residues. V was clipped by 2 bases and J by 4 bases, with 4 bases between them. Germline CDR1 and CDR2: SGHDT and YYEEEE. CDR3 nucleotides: TGTGCCAGCAGCTTTCATAATCAGCCCCAGCATTTT. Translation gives CASSFHNQPQHF.

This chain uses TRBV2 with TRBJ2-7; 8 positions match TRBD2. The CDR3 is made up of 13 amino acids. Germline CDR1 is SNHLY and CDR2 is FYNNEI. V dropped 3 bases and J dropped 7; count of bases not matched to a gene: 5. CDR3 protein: CASSDRREAEQYF. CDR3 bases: TGTGCCAGCAGTGATAGGCGGGAGGCGGAGCAGTACTTC.

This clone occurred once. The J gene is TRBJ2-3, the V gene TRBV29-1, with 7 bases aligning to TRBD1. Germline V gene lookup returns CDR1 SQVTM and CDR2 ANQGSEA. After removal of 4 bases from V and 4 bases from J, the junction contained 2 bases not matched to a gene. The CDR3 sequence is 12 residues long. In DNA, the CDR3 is TGCAGCGTTGCCGGGACAGCAGATACGCAGTATTTT. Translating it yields CSVAGTADTQYF.

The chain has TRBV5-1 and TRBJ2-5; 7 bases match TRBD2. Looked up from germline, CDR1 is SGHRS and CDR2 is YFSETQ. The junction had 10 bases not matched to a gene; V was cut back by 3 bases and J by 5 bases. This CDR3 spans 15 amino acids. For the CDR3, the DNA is TGCGCCAGCAGCTCGAGGGGAGGGCCTGGGGAGACCCAGTACTTC. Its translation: CASSSRGGPGETQYF. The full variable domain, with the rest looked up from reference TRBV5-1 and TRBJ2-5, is KAGVTQTPRYLIKTRGQQVTLSCSPISGHRSVSWYQQTPGQGLQFLFEYFSETQRNKGNFPGRFSGRQFSNSRSEMNVSTLELGDSALYLCASSSRGGPGETQYFGPGTRLLVL.

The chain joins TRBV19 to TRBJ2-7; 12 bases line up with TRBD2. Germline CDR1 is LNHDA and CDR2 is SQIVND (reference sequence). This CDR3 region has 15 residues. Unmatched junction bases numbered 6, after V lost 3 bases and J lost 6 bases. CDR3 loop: CASSMEGLAGSEQYF. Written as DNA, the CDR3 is TGTGCCAGTAGTATGGAAGGACTAGCGGGGAGCGAGCAGTACTTC.